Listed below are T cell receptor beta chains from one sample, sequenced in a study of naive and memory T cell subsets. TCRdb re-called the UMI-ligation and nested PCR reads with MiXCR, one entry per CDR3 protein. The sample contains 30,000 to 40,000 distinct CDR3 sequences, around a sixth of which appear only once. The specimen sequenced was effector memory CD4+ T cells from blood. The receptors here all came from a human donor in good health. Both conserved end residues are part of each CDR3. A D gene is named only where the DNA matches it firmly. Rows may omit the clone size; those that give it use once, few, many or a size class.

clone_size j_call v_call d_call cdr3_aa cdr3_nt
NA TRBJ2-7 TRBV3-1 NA CASSPSGPHEQYF TGTGCCAGCAGCCCAAGCGGGCCCCACGAGCAGTACTTC
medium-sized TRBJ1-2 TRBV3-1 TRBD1 CASSQEGRGRTAYGYTF TGTGCCAGCAGCCAAGAGGGCAGGGGGCGCACAGCCTATGGCTACACCTTC
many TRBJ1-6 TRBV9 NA CASSVVDSNSPLHF TGTGCCAGCAGCGTAGTGGACAGTAATTCACCCCTCCACTTT
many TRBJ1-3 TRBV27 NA CASSRGGGNTIYF TGTGCCAGCAGCAGAGGTGGTGGAAACACCATATATTTT
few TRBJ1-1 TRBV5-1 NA CASSPVGGRRENKWFSTEAFF TGCGCCAGCAGCCCGGTCGGTGGTCGACGGGAAAACAAATGGTTCAGCACTGAAGCTTTCTTT
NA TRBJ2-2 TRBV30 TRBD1 CAWTKPGQIHTGELFF TGTGCCTGGACTAAGCCGGGACAGATACACACCGGGGAGCTGTTTTTT
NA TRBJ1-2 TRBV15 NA CATSSQHNYGYTF TGTGCCACCAGCAGCCAACATAACTATGGCTACACCTTC
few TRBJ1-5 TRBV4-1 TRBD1 CASSQGGTESQPQHF TGCGCCAGCAGCCAAGGGGGGACAGAGTCTCAGCCCCAGCATTTT
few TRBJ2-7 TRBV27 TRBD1 CASSLSGTGYEQYF TGTGCCAGCAGTTTATCCGGGACAGGGTACGAGCAGTACTTC
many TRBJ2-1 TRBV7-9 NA CASTSAELPRNEQFF TGTGCCAGCACTTCGGCGGAGCTACCGAGGAATGAGCAGTTCTTC
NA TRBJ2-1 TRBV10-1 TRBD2 CASSTAGVGNEQFF TGCGCCAGCAGTACAGCGGGAGTGGGCAATGAGCAGTTCTTC
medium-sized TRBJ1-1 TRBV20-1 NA CSANQPGIMNTEAFF TGCAGTGCTAACCAACCCGGGATAATGAACACTGAAGCTTTCTTT
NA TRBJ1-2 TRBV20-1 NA CSARDFGLKGIPPHGYTF TGCAGTGCTAGAGATTTCGGTTTGAAGGGGATTCCCCCCCATGGCTACACCTTC
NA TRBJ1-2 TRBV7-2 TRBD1 CASSLGQGWIGTF TGTGCCAGCAGCTTAGGACAGGGGTGGATCGGCACCTTC
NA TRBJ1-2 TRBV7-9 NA CASSIDGTGGYTF TGTGCCAGCAGCATTGACGGGACTGGTGGCTACACCTTC
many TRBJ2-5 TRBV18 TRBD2 CASSPRLAGGEETQYF TGTGCCAGCTCACCACGACTAGCGGGAGGGGAAGAGACCCAGTACTTC
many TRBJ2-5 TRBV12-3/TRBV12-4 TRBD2 CASRERELETQYF TGTGCCAGCAGGGAGCGGGAGTTGGAGACCCAGTACTTC
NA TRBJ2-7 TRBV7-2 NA CASSGLRGRSYEQYF TGTGCCAGCAGCGGATTGAGGGGTCGATCCTACGAGCAGTACTTC
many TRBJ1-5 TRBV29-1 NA CSVGRGRDQPQHF TGCAGCGTTGGTAGGGGAAGGGATCAGCCCCAGCATTTT
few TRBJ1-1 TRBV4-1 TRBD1 CASSQLDLTGVYTEAFF TGCGCCAGCAGCCAATTGGACCTGACAGGGGTTTACACTGAAGCTTTCTTT
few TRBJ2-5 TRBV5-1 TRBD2 CASSSATGGETQYF TGCGCCAGCAGTTCTGCGACGGGGGGAGAGACCCAGTACTTC
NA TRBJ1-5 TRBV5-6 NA CASSLRGPSNQPQHF TGTGCCAGCAGCTTGCGGGGTCCTAGCAATCAGCCCCAGCATTTT
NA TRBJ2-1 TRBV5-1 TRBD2 CASSYGTSGYNEQFF TGCGCCAGCAGCTACGGGACTAGCGGATACAATGAGCAGTTCTTC
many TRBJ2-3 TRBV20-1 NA CSARDSASFGTDTQYF TGCAGTGCTAGAGATTCCGCGTCTTTTGGCACAGATACGCAGTATTTT
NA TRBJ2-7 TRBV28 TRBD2 CASSLGGLAIYEQYF TGTGCCAGCAGTTTAGGGGGACTAGCGATATACGAGCAGTACTTC
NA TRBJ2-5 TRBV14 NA CASSRDKTGVRTQYF TGTGCCAGCAGCCGAGACAAGACCGGTGTAAGGACCCAGTACTTC
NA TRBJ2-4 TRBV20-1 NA CSADIRAGLENIQYF TGCAGTGCTGACATAAGGGCAGGGCTTGAAAACATTCAGTACTTC
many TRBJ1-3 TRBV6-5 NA CASSPTSRKYSGNTIYF TGTGCCAGCAGTCCAACATCAAGGAAATACTCTGGAAACACCATATATTTT
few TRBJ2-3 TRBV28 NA CASSLWSPGGRGTDTQYF TGTGCCAGCAGTTTATGGAGTCCAGGTGGACGTGGCACAGATACGCAGTATTTT
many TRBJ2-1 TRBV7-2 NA CASSPSSGASPLNNEQFF TGTGCCAGCAGCCCTAGCTCCGGGGCCAGTCCCCTAAACAATGAGCAGTTCTTC
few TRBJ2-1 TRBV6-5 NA CASSLGHYNEQFF TGTGCCAGCAGCCTCGGACATTACAATGAGCAGTTCTTC
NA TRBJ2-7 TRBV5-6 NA CASSLDLSSHEQYF TGTGCCAGCAGCTTGGACCTTTCGTCCCACGAGCAGTACTTC
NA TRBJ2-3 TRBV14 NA CASSHSSDTQYF TGTGCCAGCAGCCATAGCTCAGATACGCAGTATTTT
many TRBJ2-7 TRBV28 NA CASSHEYGTYEQYF TGTGCCAGCAGCCACGAATATGGGACCTACGAGCAGTACTTC
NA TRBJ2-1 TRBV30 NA CAWIFGQKLGNEQFF TGTGCCTGGATTTTTGGCCAAAAACTCGGGAATGAGCAGTTCTTC
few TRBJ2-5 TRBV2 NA CASSVSILETQYF TGTGCCAGCAGTGTTAGCATATTGGAGACCCAGTACTTC
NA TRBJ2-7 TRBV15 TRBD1 CATSMTGLNYEQYF TGTGCCACCAGCATGACAGGGCTTAACTACGAGCAGTACTTC
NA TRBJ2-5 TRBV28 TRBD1 CASSLDRGTGTQYF TGTGCCAGCAGTCTCGACAGGGGAACGGGAACCCAGTACTTC
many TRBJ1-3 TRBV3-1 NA CASSQPVGNTIYF TGTGCCAGCAGCCAACCAGTTGGAAACACCATATATTTT
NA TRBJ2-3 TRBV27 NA CATRPSYSSTDTQYF TGTGCCACCCGCCCCTCCTATTCTAGCACAGATACGCAGTATTTT
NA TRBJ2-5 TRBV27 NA CASSPGLVQGQETQYF TGTGCCAGCAGCCCGGGGCTGGTACAGGGTCAAGAGACCCAGTACTTC
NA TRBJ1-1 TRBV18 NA CASSKGMGTEAFF TGTGCCAGCTCAAAGGGGATGGGCACTGAAGCTTTCTTT
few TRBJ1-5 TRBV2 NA CASSESGRYQPQHF TGTGCCAGCAGTGAAAGCGGCAGGTATCAGCCCCAGCATTTT
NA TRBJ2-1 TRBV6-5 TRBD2 CASILRGSGGEQFF TGTGCCAGCATCCTACGAGGGTCGGGGGGAGAGCAGTTCTTC
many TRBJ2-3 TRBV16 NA CASSQSGYTDTQYF TGTGCCAGCAGCCAATCGGGCTACACAGATACGCAGTATTTT
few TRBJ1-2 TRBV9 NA CASSATGTRGYTF TGTGCCAGCAGCGCGACAGGAACTCGCGGCTACACCTTC
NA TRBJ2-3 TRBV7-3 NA CASSLGLPPTDTQYF TGTGCCAGCAGCTTAGGGCTACCACCCACAGATACGCAGTATTTT
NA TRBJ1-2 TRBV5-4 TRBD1 CASSPDRAIWYGYTF TGTGCCAGCAGCCCGGACAGGGCCATATGGTATGGCTACACCTTC
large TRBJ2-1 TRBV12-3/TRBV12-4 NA CASSRITGSDEKFF TGTGCCAGCAGCCGGATTACAGGGTCGGATGAGAAGTTCTTC
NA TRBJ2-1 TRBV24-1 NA CATSDAVAPSNEQFF TGTGCCACCAGTGATGCGGTAGCACCGTCCAATGAGCAGTTCTTC
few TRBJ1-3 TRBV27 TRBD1 CASRSGTGRNTIYF TGTGCCAGCAGGTCCGGGACAGGAAGAAACACCATATATTTT
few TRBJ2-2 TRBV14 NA CASSQAFGGELFF TGTGCCAGCAGCCAAGCTTTTGGCGGGGAGCTGTTTTTT
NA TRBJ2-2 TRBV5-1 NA CASSLERFGITGELFF TGCGCCAGCAGCTTGGAGAGATTTGGAATCACCGGGGAGCTGTTTTTT